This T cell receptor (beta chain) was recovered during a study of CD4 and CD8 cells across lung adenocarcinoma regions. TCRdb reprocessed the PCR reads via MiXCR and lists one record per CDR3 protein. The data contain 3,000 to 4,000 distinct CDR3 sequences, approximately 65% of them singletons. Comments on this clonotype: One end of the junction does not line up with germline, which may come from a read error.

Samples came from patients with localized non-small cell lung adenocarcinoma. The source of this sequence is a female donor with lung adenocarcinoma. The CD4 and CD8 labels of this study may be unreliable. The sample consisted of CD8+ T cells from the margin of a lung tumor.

The CDR3 sequence: CASSRGLNGWQEAQYF. The CDR3 coding sequence is TGTGCCAGCAGCCGCGGTCTTAACGGTTGGCAAGAGGCCCAGTACTTC. The chain employs TRBV7-6 and TRBJ2-5; D is ambiguous. The CDR3 spans 16 residues. From germline, CDR1 is SGHVS and CDR2 FNYEAQ. Using reference TRBV7-6 and TRBJ2-5 for the parts outside the CDR3, the full variable domain is GAGVSQSPRYKVTKRGQDVALRCDPISGHVSLYWYRQALGQGPEFLTYFNYEAQQDKSGLPNDRFSAERPEGSISTLTIQRTEQRDSAMYRCASSRGLNGWQEAQYFGPGTRLLVL.